The entry that follows covers one T cell receptor beta chain sequence. Only in-frame clones appear in the TCRdb table, and some are missing; sequencing was by immunoSEQ multiplex PCR. Of under 250,000 clones in the sample, around 83% are singletons; the top ten hold approximately 2.9%. The entry originates in a study of blood T cell repertoires in COVID-19. The wider study: T cells, B-cell-depleted T cells, or PBMCs provided the cDNA or gDNA that served as material.

The CDR3 runs 15 residues. Losses at the gene ends were 2 bases for V and 6 bases for J; bases not matched to a gene: 13. Germline-derived CDR1 and CDR2 are SQVTM and ANQGSEA. The chain combines TRBV29-1 with TRBJ2-7; TRBD1 matches at 7 bases. The sequencing input was peripheral blood. The sequence was collected from a man between 45 and 60 years old with active or convalescent COVID-19. The CDR3 protein is CSVEIPGGRWGEQYF. The DNA for the CDR3 is TGCAGCGTTGAAATTCCAGGGGGAAGATGGGGCGAGCAGTACTTC.